The clone carrying this T cell receptor beta chain was seen more than once but under ten times. Its antigen is undetermined. The germline V gene has CDR1 MNHNS and CDR2 SASEGT. The V end was cut by 6 bases, the J end by 1 base, with 18 bases between. The CDR3 runs 16 residues. This sample was taken from a study of CD8 T cells in ankylosing spondylitis. Study-wide results and limits: Typical of ankylosing spondylitis blood, it appeared, was a TCR beta motif of roughly eight highly homologous variants. From matched ankylosing spondylitis synovial fluid, disease-linked clones were reportedly recovered at significantly enriched levels. Reports of some motif variants in reactive arthritis synovial fluid and blood predate this one. As for the disease-linked clones, they showed a CD8+ phenotype and occurred at relatively low frequencies in peripheral blood.

With molecular barcodes, quantitative 5'-RACE was used to make the TCR beta libraries. Each CDR3 protein gets one entry after TCRdb re-called the 5' RACE reads with MiXCR. The table has roughly 440,000 distinct CDR3 sequences, 17% seen once. Sequencing was done on a sample of blood, either unsorted or a sorted T cell fraction (not recorded which). The TCR was taken from a male donor with ankylosing spondylitis. V usage is TRBV6-1 and J usage is TRBJ1-1, with D possibly TRBD1 on 5 matching bases. The CDR3 sequence is CASSPGGSLRNTEAFF. CDR3 nucleotides: TGTGCCAGCAGCCCGGGGGGGTCTCTCCGGAACACTGAAGCTTTCTTT.